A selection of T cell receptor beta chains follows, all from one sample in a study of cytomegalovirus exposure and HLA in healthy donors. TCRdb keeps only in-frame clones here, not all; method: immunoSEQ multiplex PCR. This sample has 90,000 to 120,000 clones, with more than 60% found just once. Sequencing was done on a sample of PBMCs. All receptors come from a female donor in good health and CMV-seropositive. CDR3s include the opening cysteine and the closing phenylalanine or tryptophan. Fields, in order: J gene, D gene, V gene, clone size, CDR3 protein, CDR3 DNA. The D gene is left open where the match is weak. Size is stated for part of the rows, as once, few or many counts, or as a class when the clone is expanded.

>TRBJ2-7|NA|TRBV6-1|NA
CASSERDSGEQYF
TGTGCCAGCAGTGAGCGGGATTCTGGCGAGCAGTACTTC
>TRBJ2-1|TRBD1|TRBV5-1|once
CASSGTGGGFYNEQFF
TGCGCCAGCAGCGGGACAGGGGGAGGGTTCTACAATGAGCAGTTCTTC
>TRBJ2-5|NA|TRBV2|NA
CASSGSTGETQYF
TGTGCCAGCAGTGGTTCAACCGGAGAGACCCAGTACTTC
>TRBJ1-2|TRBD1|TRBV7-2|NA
CASSLDRGPRGYTF
TGTGCCAGCAGCTTAGACAGGGGGCCACGTGGCTACACCTTC
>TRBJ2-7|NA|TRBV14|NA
CASSQGGQGTYEQYF
TGTGCCAGCAGCCAAGGGGGGCAGGGAACCTACGAGCAGTACTTC
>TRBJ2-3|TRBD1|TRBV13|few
CASSLFRPEGTDTLYF
TGTGCCAGCAGCTTATTTAGACCAGAGGGGACAGATACGCTGTATTTT
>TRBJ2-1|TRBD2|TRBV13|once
CASSGAGGHYNEQFF
TGTGCCAGCAGCGGAGCGGGAGGGCACTACAATGAGCAGTTCTTC
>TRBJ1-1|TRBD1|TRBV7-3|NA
CASSLRAGGARTEAFF
TGTGCCAGCAGCTTAAGGGCAGGGGGCGCGAGGACTGAAGCTTTCTTT
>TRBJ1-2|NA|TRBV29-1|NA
CSAVSVNYGYTF
TGCAGCGCTGTTAGTGTGAACTATGGCTACACCTTC
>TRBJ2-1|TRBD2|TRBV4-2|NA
CASSPHGTSGVNERFF
TGTGCCAGCAGCCCGCATGGGACTAGCGGCGTCAATGAGCGGTTCTTC
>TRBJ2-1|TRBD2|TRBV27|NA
CASSSSAGDSYNEQFF
TGTGCCAGCAGTTCTTCTGCGGGAGACTCCTACAATGAGCAGTTCTTC
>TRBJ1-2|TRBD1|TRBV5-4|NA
CASSLGLQGSYGYTF
TGTGCCAGCAGCTTGGGGTTACAGGGGAGCTATGGCTACACCTTC
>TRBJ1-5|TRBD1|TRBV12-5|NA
CASGWRSGTVLQPQHF
TGTGCTAGTGGTTGGCGATCCGGGACAGTCCTTCAGCCCCAGCATTTT
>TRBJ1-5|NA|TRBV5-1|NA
CASGFRVAQPQHF
TGCGCCAGCGGATTCAGGGTGGCTCAGCCCCAGCATTTT
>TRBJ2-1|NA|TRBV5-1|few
CASSLTRDSLGGNEQFF
TGCGCCAGCAGCTTGACCCGGGACTCTCTGGGCGGAAATGAGCAGTTCTTC
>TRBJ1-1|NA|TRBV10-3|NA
CAIRGHLNTEAFF
TGTGCCATCAGGGGACACTTGAACACTGAAGCTTTCTTT
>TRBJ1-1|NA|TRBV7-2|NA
CASSLTRDDEAFF
TGTGCCAGCAGCCTGACGAGGGATGATGAGGCTTTCTTT
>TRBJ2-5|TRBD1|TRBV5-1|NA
CASSSQGASPQETQYF
TGCGCCAGCAGCTCTCAGGGGGCTAGTCCGCAAGAGACCCAGTACTTC
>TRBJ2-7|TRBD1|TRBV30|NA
CASNRDRASYEQYF
TGTGCATCGAACCGGGACAGGGCATCCTACGAGCAGTACTTC
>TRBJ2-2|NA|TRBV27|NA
CASREDRYTGELFF
TGTGCCAGCAGGGAGGACAGATACACCGGGGAGCTGTTTTTT
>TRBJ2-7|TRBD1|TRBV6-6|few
CATAIGTGGNEQYF
TGTGCCACCGCAATCGGGACAGGGGGTAACGAGCAGTACTTC
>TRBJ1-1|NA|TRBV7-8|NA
CASSLNFGDTEAFF
TGTGCCAGCAGCTTGAACTTCGGGGACACTGAAGCTTTCTTT
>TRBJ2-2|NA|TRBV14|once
CASSPLPGMGARRTGELFF
TGTGCCAGCAGCCCACTCCCCGGAATGGGGGCCCGACGGACCGGGGAGCTGTTTTTT
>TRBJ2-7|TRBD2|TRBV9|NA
CASSVGASGYEQYF
TGTGCCAGCAGCGTAGGGGCTAGCGGTTACGAGCAGTACTTC
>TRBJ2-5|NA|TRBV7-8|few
CASSWEGGSGTQYF
TGTGCCAGCAGTTGGGAGGGGGGGTCCGGGACCCAGTACTTC
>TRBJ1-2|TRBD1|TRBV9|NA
CASSGGQGASNYGYTF
TGTGCCAGCAGCGGGGGACAGGGGGCTTCAAACTATGGCTACACCTTC
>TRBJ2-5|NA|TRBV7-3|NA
CASSIGLGETQYF
TGTGCCAGCAGCATCGGACTGGGAGAGACCCAGTACTTC
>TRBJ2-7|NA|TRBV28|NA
CASSKTGTVSYEQYF
TGTGCCAGCAGTAAAACCGGGACTGTCTCCTACGAGCAGTACTTC
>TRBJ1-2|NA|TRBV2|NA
CASRDSRYGYTF
TGTGCCAGCAGGGACAGTAGATATGGCTACACCTTC
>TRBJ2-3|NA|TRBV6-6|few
CASRGASTDTQYF
TGTGCCAGTCGGGGGGCGAGCACAGATACGCAGTATTTT
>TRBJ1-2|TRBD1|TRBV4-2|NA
CASSQGDRDYGYTF
TGTGCCAGCAGCCAGGGGGACAGAGATTATGGCTACACCTTC
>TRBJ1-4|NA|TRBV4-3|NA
CASSRDKIERKLFF
TGCGCCAGCAGCCGCGACAAAATCGAGAGAAAACTGTTTTTT
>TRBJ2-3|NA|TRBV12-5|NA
CASGSGINTQYF
TGTGCTAGTGGTTCGGGTATCAATACGCAGTATTTT
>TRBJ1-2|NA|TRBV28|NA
CASSLPQGNYGYTF
TGTGCCAGCAGTTTGCCCCAGGGTAACTATGGCTACACCTTC
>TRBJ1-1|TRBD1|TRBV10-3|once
CAISEPGQGGTEAFF
TGTGCCATCAGTGAGCCGGGACAGGGGGGAACTGAAGCTTTCTTT
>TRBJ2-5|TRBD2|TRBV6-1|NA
CASSVAGGKETQYF
TGTGCCAGCAGTGTAGCGGGAGGGAAAGAGACCCAGTACTTC
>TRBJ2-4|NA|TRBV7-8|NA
CASSLATGSNIQYF
TGTGCCAGCAGCTTAGCCACAGGGTCAAACATTCAGTACTTC
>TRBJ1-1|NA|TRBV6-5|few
CASRLQGGKTEAFF
TGTGCCAGCAGATTACAGGGCGGAAAAACTGAAGCTTTCTTT
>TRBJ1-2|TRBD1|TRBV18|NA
CASSPGTGNYGYTF
TGTGCCAGCTCACCCGGGACAGGGAACTATGGCTACACCTTC
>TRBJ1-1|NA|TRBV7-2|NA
CASSLVRRMNTEAFF
TGTGCCAGCAGCTTGGTACGGCGGATGAACACTGAAGCTTTCTTT
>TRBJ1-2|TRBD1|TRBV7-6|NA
CASSYDRAGGYTF
TGTGCCAGCAGCTATGACAGGGCGGGAGGCTACACCTTC
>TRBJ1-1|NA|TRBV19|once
CASGVTGRNTEAFF
TGTGCCAGTGGGGTAACAGGGAGGAACACTGAAGCTTTCTTT
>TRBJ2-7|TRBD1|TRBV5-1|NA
CASSLMTGGEQYF
TGCGCCAGCAGCTTGATGACAGGGGGTGAGCAGTACTTC
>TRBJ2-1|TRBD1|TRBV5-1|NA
CASTPGQGSYNEQFF
TGCGCCAGCACCCCAGGACAGGGGTCCTACAATGAGCAGTTCTTC
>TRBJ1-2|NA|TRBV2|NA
CASSSAGILYGYTF
TGTGCCAGCAGTTCGGCGGGGATCCTCTATGGCTACACCTTC
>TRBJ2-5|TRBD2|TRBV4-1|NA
CASSARLAGGSIIQYF
TGCGCCAGCAGCGCTAGACTAGCGGGGGGGAGCATAATCCAGTACTTC
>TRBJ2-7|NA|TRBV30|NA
CAWSLFSDEQYF
TGTGCCTGGAGTCTCTTTTCGGACGAGCAGTACTTC
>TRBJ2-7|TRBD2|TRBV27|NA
CASSLTSGGLYEQYF
TGTGCCAGCAGTTTAACTAGCGGAGGACTCTACGAGCAGTACTTC
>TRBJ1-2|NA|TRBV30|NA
CAWSLWPGYTF
TGTGCCTGGAGTCTCTGGCCTGGCTACACCTTC
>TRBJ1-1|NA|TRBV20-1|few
CSARSRHEAFF
TGCAGTGCTAGATCACGACACGAAGCTTTCTTT
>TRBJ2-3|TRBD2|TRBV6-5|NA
CASSTLSGRSGTQYF
TGTGCCAGCAGTACCCTTAGCGGGAGGAGTGGTACGCAGTATTTT
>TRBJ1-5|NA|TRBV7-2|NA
CASSLEGISQPQHF
TGTGCCAGCAGCTTGGAGGGGATCAGTCAGCCCCAGCATTTT
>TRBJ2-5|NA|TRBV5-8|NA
CASSSRTGSQETQYF
TGTGCCAGCAGCTCGCGGACGGGATCACAAGAGACCCAGTACTTC
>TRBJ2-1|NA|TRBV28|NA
CASSLAGGSLRAFF
TGTGCCAGCAGTTTGGCAGGGGGGTCGTTGAGAGCGTTCTTC
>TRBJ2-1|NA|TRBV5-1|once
CASSLARGSSNEQFF
TGCGCCAGCAGCTTGGCCAGAGGGAGTAGCAATGAGCAGTTCTTC
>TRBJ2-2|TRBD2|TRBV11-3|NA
CASSGAGVRTGELFF
TGTGCCAGCAGTGGAGCGGGAGTTCGCACCGGGGAGCTGTTTTTT
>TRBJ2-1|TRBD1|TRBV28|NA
CASSFQQGSTYNEQFF
TGTGCCAGCAGTTTTCAACAGGGGTCCACCTACAATGAGCAGTTCTTC